These 8 T cell receptor beta chains were all obtained from the same sample, sequenced in a study of T-cell memory formation after mild COVID-19. TCRdb re-called the 5' RACE reads through MiXCR, storing one row per CDR3 protein. This sample carries around 300,000 distinct CDR3 sequences, roughly an eighth of them seen once, and the ten largest clones take about a fifth. The source material was PBMCs or a T cell subset sorted from them (not recorded which). The receptor set was obtained from a young man who had mild COVID-19 (a few samples of this study predate the infection). Cell type and time point are not known.

This clonotype appeared a few times. The chain combines TRBV20-1 with TRBJ1-2, with D possibly TRBD1 on 6 matching bases. This CDR3 has 16 amino acids. Trimming left V 0 bases short and J 2 bases short, with 16 bases between. CDR1 and CDR2 (germline): DFQATT, SNEGSKA (reference sequence). The CDR3 region has the DNA TGCAGTGCTAGAGATCGACAGGAGAACTCAAACTATGGCTACACCTTC. This encodes CSARDRQENSNYGYTF.

The chain is built from TRBV28 and TRBJ2-2; 9 bases line up with TRBD1. This CDR3 contains 14 residues. Trimming at V came to 8 bases and at J to 5 bases, leaving 6 bases not matched to a gene. Germline assignment: CDR1 MDHEN and CDR2 SYDVKM. Here the CDR3 DNA reads TGTGCCAGCCTGACGGGACAGGGTACCGGGGAGCTGTTTTTT. Protein product: CASLTGQGTGELFF.

This clonotype showed up just a few times. The CDR3 bases are TGTGCCACCAGTGGGACAGGGAGCGATACGCAGTATTTT. Residues: CATSGTGSDTQYF. The genes are TRBV24-1 and TRBJ2-3, with TRBD1 matching over 8 bases. Germline CDR1 reads KGHDR; CDR2 reads SFDVKD. The CDR3 has 13 amino acids. Trimming at V came to 5 bases and at J to 6 bases, leaving 3 bases not matched to a gene.

This clonotype has more than one count but fewer than ten. The chain links TRBV6-5 to TRBJ1-3; D gene unclear. Per germline, CDR1 MNHEY and CDR2 SVGAGI. CDR3 length: 15 residues. Trimming shortened V by 2 bases and J by 2 bases, and 10 bases separated the two germline ends. CDR3: CASSYGTFTGNTIYF. The CDR3 coding sequence is TGTGCCAGCAGTTACGGCACCTTTACTGGAAACACCATATATTTT.

This clonotype was counted a few times. The chain combines TRBV5-6 with TRBJ2-5; 8 nucleotides align to TRBD2. This CDR3 has 16 amino acids. V shed 3 bases and J 5 bases; nucleotides not matched to a gene: 12. Per the germline V gene, CDR1 is SGHDT and CDR2 is YYEEEE. The CDR3 DNA follows: TGTGCCAGCAGCTCCCCCATAACGGGGGGGAACGAGACCCAGTACTTC. Translated, it gives CASSSPITGGNETQYF. Filled out from reference TRBV5-6 and TRBJ2-5, the complete variable domain reads DAGVTQSPTHLIKTRGQQVTLRCSPKSGHDTVSWYQQALGQGPQFIFQYYEEEERQRGNFPDRFSGHQFPNYSSELNVNALLLGDSALYLCASSSPITGGNETQYFGPGTRLLVL.

The V gene is TRBV2, the J gene TRBJ2-1; 8 bases fit TRBD1. Germline loops: CDR1 SNHLY, CDR2 FYNNEI. Germline trimming cut 3 bases from V and 4 bases from J; bases unmatched to any gene: 8. The CDR3 length is 16 residues. The CDR3 sequence is CASSDLGQGRYNEQFF. In DNA, the CDR3 is TGTGCCAGCAGTGACCTTGGACAGGGCCGGTACAATGAGCAGTTCTTC.

V gene TRBV10-3 combines with J gene TRBJ1-6; TRBD1 matches 8 bases. After removal of 0 bases from V and 8 bases from J, the junction contained 3 bases not matched to a gene. CDR3 length: 15 residues. Per the germline V gene, CDR1 is ENHRY and CDR2 is SYGVKD. The chain's CDR3 is CAISESGTGHSPLHF. The CDR3 DNA sequence: TGTGCCATCAGTGAGTCCGGGACAGGACATTCACCCCTCCACTTT.

The V and J genes are TRBV2 and TRBJ1-2; 7 bases line up with TRBD1. CDR1 and CDR2 (germline): SNHLY, FYNNEI. There are 15 residues in the CDR3. J was trimmed by 4 bases and V by 6 bases; bases with no gene match: 11. The CDR3 DNA is TGTGCCAGCAGGACCTCGACAGGGCCCTTCTATGGCTACACCTTC. It translates to CASRTSTGPFYGYTF.